This T cell receptor beta chain comes out of a study of cytomegalovirus exposure and HLA in healthy donors. Study results and caveats: Reportedly, diagnosis of cytomegalovirus status by the classifier showed high specificity and sensitivity. An analysis was carried out at a later point. It showed that HLA-associated TCR beta chains were more clonally expanded than equally common non-associated chains. Researchers catalogued under 200 TCR beta chains as cytomegalovirus-associated.

PCR involved 60 Vbeta and 13 Jbeta primers. Per the study methods: In a later analysis, the count reached about 80 million unique TCR beta chains, with about 12 million shared. Using immunoSEQ multiplex PCR, the repertoire was profiled, and TCRdb retains in-frame clones only, with some absent. The V and J calls and clone size come from that table; D and trimming were worked out from the DNA. This table has 150,000 to 200,000 clones, roughly four fifths appearing once. Germline-derived CDR1 and CDR2 are SGHTS and YDEGEE. This CDR3 has 16 residues. Trimming at V came to 0 bases and at J to 9 bases, leaving 11 bases not matched to a gene. About this clone: Its specificity is unknown.

The chain uses TRBV5-8 and TRBJ2-7; 11 nucleotides agree with TRBD1. The specimen sequenced was PBMCs. This TCR came from a man between 18 and 29 years old in good health and CMV-seronegative. CDR3 bases: TGTGCCAGCAGCTTGGAAGGTGGGACAGGGGGTTCAGGGCAGTACTTC. Translated: CASSLEGGTGGSGQYF.